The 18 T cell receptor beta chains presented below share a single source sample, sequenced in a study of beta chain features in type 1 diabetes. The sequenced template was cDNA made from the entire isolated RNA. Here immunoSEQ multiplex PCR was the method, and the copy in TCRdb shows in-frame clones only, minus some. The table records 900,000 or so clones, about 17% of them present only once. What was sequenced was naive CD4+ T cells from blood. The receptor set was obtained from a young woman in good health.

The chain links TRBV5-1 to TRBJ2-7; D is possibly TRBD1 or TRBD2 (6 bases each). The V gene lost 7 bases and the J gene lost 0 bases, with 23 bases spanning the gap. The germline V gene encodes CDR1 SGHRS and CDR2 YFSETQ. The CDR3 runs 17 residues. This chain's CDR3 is CASSPGSGGGSSYEQYF. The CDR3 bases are TGCGCCAGCTCTCCGGGTAGCGGAGGGGGGAGCTCCTACGAGCAGTACTTC.

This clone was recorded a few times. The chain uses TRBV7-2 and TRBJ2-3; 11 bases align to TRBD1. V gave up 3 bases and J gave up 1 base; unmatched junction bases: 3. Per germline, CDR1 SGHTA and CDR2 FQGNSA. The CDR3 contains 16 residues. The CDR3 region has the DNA TGTGCCAGCAGCTTTGGACAGGGGGCTCGCACAGATACGCAGTATTTT. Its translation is CASSFGQGARTDTQYF.

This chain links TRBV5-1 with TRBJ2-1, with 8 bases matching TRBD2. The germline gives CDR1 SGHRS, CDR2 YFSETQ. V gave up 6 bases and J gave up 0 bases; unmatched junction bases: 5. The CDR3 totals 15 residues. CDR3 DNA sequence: TGCGCCAGCAATTTGGCGGGAGGCTCCTACAATGAGCAGTTCTTC. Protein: CASNLAGGSYNEQFF.

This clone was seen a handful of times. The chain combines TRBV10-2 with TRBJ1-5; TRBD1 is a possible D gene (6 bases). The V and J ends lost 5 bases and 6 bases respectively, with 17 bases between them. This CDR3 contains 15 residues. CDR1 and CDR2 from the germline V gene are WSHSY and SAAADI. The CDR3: CASSPRDNPLQPQHF. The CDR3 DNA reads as TGCGCCAGCAGTCCGCGGGACAACCCCCTTCAGCCCCAGCATTTT.

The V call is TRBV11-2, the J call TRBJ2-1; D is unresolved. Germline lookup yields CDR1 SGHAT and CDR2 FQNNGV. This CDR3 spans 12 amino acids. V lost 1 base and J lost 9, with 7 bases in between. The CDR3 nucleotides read TGTGCCAGCAGCTTAGTTTCGGGTGAGCAGTTCTTC. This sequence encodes CASSLVSGEQFF. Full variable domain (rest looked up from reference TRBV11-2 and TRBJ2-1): EAGVAQSPRYKIIEKRQSVAFWCNPISGHATLYWYQQILGQGPKLLIQFQNNGVVDDSQLPKDRFSAERLKGVDSTLKIQPAKLEDSAVYLCASSLVSGEQFFGPGTRLTVL.

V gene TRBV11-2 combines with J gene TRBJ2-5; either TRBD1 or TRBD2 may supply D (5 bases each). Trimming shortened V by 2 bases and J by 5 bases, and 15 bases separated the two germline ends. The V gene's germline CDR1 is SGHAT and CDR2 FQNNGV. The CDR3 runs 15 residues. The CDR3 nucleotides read TGTGCCAGCAGCTTAATGGGCAGGGAGACGGAGACCCAGTACTTC. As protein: CASSLMGRETETQYF.

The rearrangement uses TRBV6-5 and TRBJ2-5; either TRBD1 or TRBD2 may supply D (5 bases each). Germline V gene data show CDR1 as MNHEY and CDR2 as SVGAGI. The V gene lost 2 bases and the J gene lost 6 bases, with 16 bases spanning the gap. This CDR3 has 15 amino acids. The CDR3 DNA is TGTGCCAGCAGTTACGATGGGGGTTCGGGTCAGACCCAGTACTTC. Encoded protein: CASSYDGGSGQTQYF.

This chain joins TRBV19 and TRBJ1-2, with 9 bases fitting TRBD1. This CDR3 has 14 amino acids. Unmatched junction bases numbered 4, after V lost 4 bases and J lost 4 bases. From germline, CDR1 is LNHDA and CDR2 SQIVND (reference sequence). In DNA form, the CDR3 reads TGTGCCAGTAGTACTGGGACAGGGTCCTATGGCTACACCTTC. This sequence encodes CASSTGTGSYGYTF. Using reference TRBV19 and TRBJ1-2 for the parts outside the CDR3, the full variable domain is DGGITQSPKYLFRKEGQNVTLSCEQNLNHDAMYWYRQDPGQGLRLIYYSQIVNDFQKGDIAEGYSVSREKKESFPLTVTSAQKNPTAFYLCASSTGTGSYGYTFGSGTRLTVV.

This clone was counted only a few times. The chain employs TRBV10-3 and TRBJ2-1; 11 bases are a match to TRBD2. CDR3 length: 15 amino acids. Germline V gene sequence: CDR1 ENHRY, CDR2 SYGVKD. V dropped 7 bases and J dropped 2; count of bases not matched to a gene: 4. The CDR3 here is CAIKATSGTYNEQFF. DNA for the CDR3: TGTGCCATCAAAGCGACTAGCGGGACCTACAATGAGCAGTTCTTC.

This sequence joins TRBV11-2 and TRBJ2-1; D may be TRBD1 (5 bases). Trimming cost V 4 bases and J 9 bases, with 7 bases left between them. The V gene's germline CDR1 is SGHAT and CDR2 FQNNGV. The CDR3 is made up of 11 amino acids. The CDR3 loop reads CASSSTGEQFF. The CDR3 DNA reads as TGTGCCAGCAGCTCAACAGGTGAGCAGTTCTTC. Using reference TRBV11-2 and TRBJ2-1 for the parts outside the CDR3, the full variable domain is EAGVAQSPRYKIIEKRQSVAFWCNPISGHATLYWYQQILGQGPKLLIQFQNNGVVDDSQLPKDRFSAERLKGVDSTLKIQPAKLEDSAVYLCASSSTGEQFFGPGTRLTVL.

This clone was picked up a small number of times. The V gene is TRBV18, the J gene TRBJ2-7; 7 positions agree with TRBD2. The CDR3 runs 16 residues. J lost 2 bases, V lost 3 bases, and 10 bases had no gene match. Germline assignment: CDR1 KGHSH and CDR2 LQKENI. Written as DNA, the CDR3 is TGTGCCAGCTCACCGGGGAGGGGACGGTCTACCTACGAGCAGTACTTC. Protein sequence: CASSPGRGRSTYEQYF.

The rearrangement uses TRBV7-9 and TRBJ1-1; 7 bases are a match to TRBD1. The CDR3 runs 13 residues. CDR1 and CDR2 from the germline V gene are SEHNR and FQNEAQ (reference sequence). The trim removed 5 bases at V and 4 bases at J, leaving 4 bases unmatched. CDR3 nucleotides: TGTGCCAGCAGCCGACAGGGAACCACTGAAGCTTTCTTT. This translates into CASSRQGTTEAFF.

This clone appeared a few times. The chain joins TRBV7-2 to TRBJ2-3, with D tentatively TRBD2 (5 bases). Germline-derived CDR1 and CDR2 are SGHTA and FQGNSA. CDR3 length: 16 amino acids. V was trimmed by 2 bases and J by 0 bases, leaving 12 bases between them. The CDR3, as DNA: TGTGCCAGCAGCTTAAGCCTTTGGACTAGCACAGATACGCAGTATTTT. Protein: CASSLSLWTSTDTQYF.

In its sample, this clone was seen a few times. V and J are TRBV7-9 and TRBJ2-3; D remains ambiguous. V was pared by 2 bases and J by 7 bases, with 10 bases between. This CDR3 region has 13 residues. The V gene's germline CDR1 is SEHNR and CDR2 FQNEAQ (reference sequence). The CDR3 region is CASSLRQAYTQYF. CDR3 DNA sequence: TGTGCCAGCAGCTTACGGCAGGCTTATACGCAGTATTTT.

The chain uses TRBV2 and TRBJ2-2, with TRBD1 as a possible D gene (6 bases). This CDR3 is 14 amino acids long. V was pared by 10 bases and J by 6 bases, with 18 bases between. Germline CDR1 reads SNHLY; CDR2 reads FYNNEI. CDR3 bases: TGTGCCATAGGCTTGGGGGCCAGGTCCGGGGAGCTGTTTTTT. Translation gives CAIGLGARSGELFF.

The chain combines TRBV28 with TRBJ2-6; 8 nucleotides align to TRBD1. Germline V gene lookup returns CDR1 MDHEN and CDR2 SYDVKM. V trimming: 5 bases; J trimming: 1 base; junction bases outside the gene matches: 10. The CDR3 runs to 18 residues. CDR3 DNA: TGTGCCAGCAGTATGCAGGGGGCGCGAAGATCTGGGGCCAACGTCCTGACTTTC. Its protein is CASSMQGARRSGANVLTF.

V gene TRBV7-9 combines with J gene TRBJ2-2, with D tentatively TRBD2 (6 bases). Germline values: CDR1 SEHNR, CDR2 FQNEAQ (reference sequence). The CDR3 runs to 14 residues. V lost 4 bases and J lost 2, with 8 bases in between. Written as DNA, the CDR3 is TGTGCCAGCAGCTGGAGGGGCAACACCGGGGAGCTGTTTTTT. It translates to CASSWRGNTGELFF.

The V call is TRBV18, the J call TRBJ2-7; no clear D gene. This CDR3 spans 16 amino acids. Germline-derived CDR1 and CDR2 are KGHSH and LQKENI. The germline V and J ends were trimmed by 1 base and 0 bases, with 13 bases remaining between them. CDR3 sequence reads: CASSPLVQQASYEQYF. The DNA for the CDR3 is TGTGCCAGCTCACCACTCGTACAGCAGGCCTCCTACGAGCAGTACTTC. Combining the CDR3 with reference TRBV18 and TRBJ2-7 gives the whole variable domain NAGVMQNPRHLVRRRGQEARLRCSPMKGHSHVYWYRQLPEEGLKFMVYLQKENIIDESGMPKERFSAEFPKEGPSILRIQQVVRGDSAAYFCASSPLVQQASYEQYFGPGTRLTVT.